This T cell receptor beta chain came from a study of PD-L1 blockade in urothelial cancer. Study details: Blood was tested 3 weeks (second dose) and 6 weeks into treatment.

The table came from immunoSEQ multiplex PCR; TCRdb's copy has only in-frame clones and leaves some out. The sample includes just over 50,000 clones, 70% to 90% seen only once; the top ten take around 15%. This CDR3 comprises 14 residues. V was shortened by 6 bases and J by 0 bases, with 9 bases between the two germline ends. Germline lookup yields CDR1 SNHLY and CDR2 FYNNEI. The sequence was collected from a man aged 60 to 69 with urothelial cancer. The material was PBMCs, obtained around atezolizumab (anti-PD-L1) treatment. V gene TRBV2 combines with J gene TRBJ1-5; no reliable D call. The CDR3 DNA follows: TGTGCCAGCAGGGCAGTATATAGCAATCAGCCCCAGCATTTT. It codes for CASRAVYSNQPQHF.